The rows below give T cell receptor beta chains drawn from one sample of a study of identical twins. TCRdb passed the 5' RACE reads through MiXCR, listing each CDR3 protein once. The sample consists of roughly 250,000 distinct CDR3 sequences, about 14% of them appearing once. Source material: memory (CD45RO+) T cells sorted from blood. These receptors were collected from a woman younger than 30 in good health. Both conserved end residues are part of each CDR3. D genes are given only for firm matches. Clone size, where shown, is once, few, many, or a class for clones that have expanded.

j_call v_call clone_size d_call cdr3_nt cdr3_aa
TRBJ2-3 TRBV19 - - TGTGCCAGTAGTATGACCATTAGCACAGATACGCAGTATTTT CASSMTISTDTQYF
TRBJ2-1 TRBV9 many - TGTGCCAGCAGCGTACAGTTAGCGTCCTACAATGAGCAGTTCTTC CASSVQLASYNEQFF
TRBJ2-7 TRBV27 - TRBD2 TGTGCCAGCAGTTTACTAGCGGGAGCCCTTTACGAGCAGTACTTC CASSLLAGALYEQYF
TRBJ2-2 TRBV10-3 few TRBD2 TGTGCCATCAGTGAGACGGCTAGCGGGAGGAACACCGGGGAGCTGTTTTTT CAISETASGRNTGELFF
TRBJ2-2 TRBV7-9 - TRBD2 TGTGCCAGCAGTGGTAGCGGGAGGGACACCGGGGAGCTGTTTTTT CASSGSGRDTGELFF
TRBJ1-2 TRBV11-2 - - TGTGCCAGCAGCAGAGGGGGAGGTCAGCAGGGCTACACCTTC CASSRGGGQQGYTF
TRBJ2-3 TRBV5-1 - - TGCGCCAGCACCCGAGGCGGCAGCACAGATACGCAGTATTTT CASTRGGSTDTQYF
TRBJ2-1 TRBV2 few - TGTGCCAGCAGCCGCCCAGGAGGTCCCTACAATGAGCAGTTCTTC CASSRPGGPYNEQFF
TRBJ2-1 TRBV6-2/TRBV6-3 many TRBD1 TGTGCCAGCACCTCCCGGGACAGGTACAATGAGCAGTTCTTC CASTSRDRYNEQFF
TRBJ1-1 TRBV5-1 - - TGCGCCAGCAGCTACCTACAGGGTGGAGGCACTGAAGCTTTCTTT CASSYLQGGGTEAFF